The rows below give T cell receptor beta chains drawn from one sample of a study of T cells in Graves' hyperthyroidism and ophthalmopathy. TCRdb re-called the multiplex PCR reads through MiXCR, storing one row per CDR3 protein. The top ten clones hold about 11% of a sample with 530,000 or so distinct CDR3 sequences, 24% of them seen once. The sequencing input was blood. These receptors came from a woman between 25 and 40 years old with Graves' ophthalmopathy. The CDR3 runs from the conserved cysteine through the conserved F or W. The D gene is left open where the match is weak. Expanded clones get a size class; other rows say once, few or many, or leave the size out.

TRBJ2-5,TRBV2,TRBD1,few,CASRKSGTEKETQYF,TGTGCCAGCAGGAAATCCGGGACAGAGAAAGAGACCCAGTACTTC
TRBJ1-5,TRBV12-5,TRBD1,NA,CASGLVTRTGGNQPQHF,TGTGCTAGTGGTTTGGTAACCAGGACAGGGGGCAATCAGCCCCAGCATTTT
TRBJ2-7,TRBV10-3,TRBD1,few,CAIGTGGELFYEQYF,TGTGCCATCGGTACAGGGGGCGAATTATTCTACGAGCAGTACTTC
TRBJ2-2,TRBV11-1,NA,NA,CASSFFGVADTGELFF,TGTGCCAGCAGTTTCTTCGGGGTAGCGGACACCGGGGAGCTGTTTTTT
TRBJ1-6,TRBV20-1,NA,many,CSARQIQNSPLHF,TGCAGTGCTAGACAGATCCAGAATTCACCCCTCCACTTT
TRBJ2-6,TRBV6-1,NA,many,CASRLTQSGANVLTF,TGTGCCAGCAGACTTACACAATCTGGGGCCAACGTCCTGACTTTC
TRBJ2-5,TRBV7-2,NA,many,CASSPGSGWGETQYF,TGTGCCAGCAGTCCAGGAAGTGGTTGGGGTGAGACCCAGTACTTC
TRBJ1-2,TRBV30,NA,NA,CAWKTWGALYGYTF,TGTGCCTGGAAAACCTGGGGGGCTCTCTATGGCTACACCTTC
TRBJ1-5,TRBV6-2/TRBV6-3,NA,many,CASSRTRSSNQPQHF,TGTGCCAGCAGTCGGACGAGGAGTAGCAATCAGCCCCAGCATTTT
TRBJ2-7,TRBV6-5,NA,many,CASSYSDRRGYEQYF,TGTGCCAGCAGTTACTCGGACAGGCGGGGGTACGAGCAGTACTTC
TRBJ1-1,TRBV6-2/TRBV6-3,NA,NA,CATFRLNTEAFF,TGTGCCACATTCCGATTGAACACTGAAGCTTTCTTT
TRBJ2-7,TRBV6-2/TRBV6-3,TRBD1,many,CASSYMSTGDYEQYF,TGTGCCAGCAGTTACATGTCGACAGGGGACTACGAGCAGTACTTC
TRBJ1-2,TRBV27,NA,many,CASSLLRHGYTF,TGTGCCAGCAGTTTATTAAGGCATGGCTACACCTTC
TRBJ2-5,TRBV3-1,TRBD1,few,CASSHGDRGQETQYF,TGTGCCAGCAGCCATGGGGACAGGGGGCAGGAGACCCAGTACTTC
TRBJ1-6,TRBV4-1,TRBD1,NA,CASSQVPRDRSSYNSPLHF,TGCGCCAGCAGCCAAGTTCCCAGGGACAGGAGCTCCTATAATTCACCCCTCCACTTT
TRBJ1-2,TRBV6-5,NA,many,CASSSPGNGYGYTF,TGTGCCAGCAGTTCACCGGGGAATGGCTATGGCTACACCTTC
TRBJ1-1,TRBV13,NA,few,CASSLSGTKRTFF,TGTGCCAGCAGCTTAAGTGGAACCAAAAGAACTTTCTTT
TRBJ2-2,TRBV2,NA,many,CASTTGQGTGELFF,TGTGCCAGCACCACAGGGCAGGGCACCGGGGAGCTGTTTTTT
TRBJ1-1,TRBV12-3/TRBV12-4,NA,many,CASSPWRAEGEAFF,TGTGCCAGCAGTCCATGGAGGGCCGAGGGTGAAGCTTTCTTT
TRBJ2-7,TRBV7-2,NA,few,CASTEGSWSYEQYF,TGTGCCAGCACCGAAGGCAGTTGGTCCTACGAGCAGTACTTC
TRBJ2-7,TRBV29-1,TRBD1,many,CSGMGQGGYEQYF,TGCAGCGGTATGGGACAGGGGGGATACGAGCAGTACTTC
TRBJ1-6,TRBV7-2,NA,many,CASRSSSYNSPLHF,TGTGCCAGCAGATCTAGCTCCTATAATTCACCCCTCCACTTT
TRBJ1-2,TRBV6-1,TRBD1,NA,CASSDGDRVGYTF,TGTGCCAGCAGTGATGGGGACAGGGTTGGCTACACCTTC
TRBJ1-1,TRBV29-1,NA,many,CSVEKGGRSTEAFF,TGCAGCGTTGAAAAGGGGGGTCGGAGCACTGAAGCTTTCTTT
TRBJ2-5,TRBV5-1,TRBD1,many,CASSTGQGDETQYF,TGCGCCAGCAGCACCGGACAGGGCGACGAGACCCAGTACTTC
TRBJ1-2,TRBV15,NA,many,CATSRSRANYGYTF,TGTGCCACCAGCAGATCCCGGGCTAACTATGGCTACACCTTC
TRBJ2-7,TRBV7-2,NA,NA,CASSDRGRDYEQYF,TGTGCCAGCAGCGATCGCGGCAGAGACTACGAGCAGTACTTC
TRBJ1-5,TRBV2,NA,few,CASSDRLRGDQPQHF,TGTGCCAGCAGCGATCGTCTGCGCGGGGATCAGCCCCAGCATTTT
TRBJ2-2,TRBV29-1,NA,many,CSVEAGGSNTGELFF,TGCAGCGTTGAAGCGGGGGGCTCGAACACCGGGGAGCTGTTTTTT
TRBJ1-3,TRBV11-1,NA,many,CASSFVGDIGSGNTIYF,TGTGCCAGCAGCTTTGTCGGGGATATCGGCTCTGGAAACACCATATATTTT
TRBJ1-5,TRBV12-3/TRBV12-4,NA,few,CASSLGPSEPQHF,TGTGCCAGCAGTTTGGGCCCTTCGGAGCCCCAGCATTTT
TRBJ1-5,TRBV6-4,TRBD1,few,CASSDPGQGARGNQPQHF,TGTGCCAGCAGTGACCCGGGACAGGGGGCGCGGGGCAATCAGCCCCAGCATTTT